The sequence of this T cell receptor (beta chain) was determined in a study of Graves' ophthalmopathy and Graves' hyperthyroidism. This CDR3 is built from 17 residues. The V gene lost 5 bases and the J gene lost 0 bases, with 19 bases spanning the gap. Germline assignment: CDR1 SGHVS and CDR2 FQNEAQ. This clonotype has a handful of counts. Using RNA transcripts, the TCR beta CDR3 regions were amplified. First-round RT-PCR with HTBI primers preceded a second-round multiplex PCR. TCRdb itself ran the multiplex PCR reads through MiXCR, one entry per CDR3 protein. The sample consists of some 750,000 distinct CDR3 sequences, roughly 41% of them appearing once. Moderate-to-severe activity, CAS ≥3, NOSPECS ≥4 and duration under 3 months were recorded for donors with ophthalmopathy.

The J gene is TRBJ1-2, the V gene TRBV7-8; D uncertain. This clonotype was obtained from an adult man with Graves' ophthalmopathy. The sample taken for sequencing was peripheral blood. The CDR3 is CASSHNPLGRPNYGYTF. CDR3 sequence (DNA): TGTGCCAGCAGCCACAACCCTCTCGGGAGACCTAACTATGGCTACACCTTC.